The following is a TCR beta chain sequence with its context. TCRalpha and TCRbeta cDNA went through nested PCRs of approximately 17 and 9 cycles, two in total. Reanalyzing the 5' RACE reads, TCRdb keeps one entry per CDR3 protein, without DNA. This listing includes fewer than 110,000 distinct CDR3 sequences. This sample is part of a study of monozygotic twins with inflammatory bowel disease. The CDR3 extends over 16 amino acids. Germline V CDR1 and CDR2: LGHNA, YNFKEQ. This sequence was found in a human donor with ulcerative colitis or Crohn's disease, or a healthy co-twin of an affected twin (not recorded which). J is TRBJ1-5 and V is TRBV4-2; the TCRdb call, TRBD1, lacks DNA for checking. Source material: blood. CDR3 amino acids: CASSQDWTGRIQPQHF.